The subject of this entry is one T cell receptor beta chain. This CDR3 is built from 14 residues. In germline, CDR1 is SGHNT, CDR2 YYREEE (reference sequence). J gave up 7 bases and V 2 bases, and 5 bases lay outside the gene matches. The data belong to a study of blood T cell repertoires in COVID-19. For the study at large: Sites in the United States, Italy and Spain provided acute and convalescent COVID-19 samples. The analysed material was cDNA or gDNA that came from T cells, B-cell-depleted T cells, or PBMCs.

Original data processing: Reference gene primer amplification gave nucleated cell count estimates. Assay used: immunoSEQ multiplex PCR; TCRdb lists only in-frame clones, some missing. From that table come the V and J calls and clone size; the DNA was used to work out D and trimming. This sample carries 150,000 to 200,000 clones, around 88% of them seen once, and the ten largest clones take roughly 4%. This TCR was recovered from a young woman with acute or convalescent COVID-19. Input material: peripheral blood. The chain joins TRBV5-4 to TRBJ2-4; 8 bases map to TRBD1. This chain's CDR3 is CASSFAGQGNIQYF. The CDR3 DNA is TGTGCCAGCAGCTTTGCCGGACAGGGCAACATTCAGTACTTC.